The rows below give T cell receptor beta chains drawn from one sample of a study of identical twins. MiXCR, run by TCRdb on the 5' RACE reads, gives a single entry per CDR3 protein. The repertoire has about 530,000 distinct CDR3 sequences, roughly 15% of them found once; the top ten carry roughly 0.46%. These records were also assigned to another study, of yellow fever vaccine responses in identical twins.

What was sequenced was CD4+ T cells sorted from blood. Source of these receptors: a woman aged 18-29 years in good health. The CDR3 runs from the conserved cysteine through the conserved F or W. D genes are given only for firm matches. Clone size is given for some rows only: seen once, a few or many times, or a class if the clone is expanded.

clone_size	d_call	v_call	j_call	cdr3_aa	cdr3_nt
few	.	TRBV15	TRBJ1-1	CATDAAGLRENTEAFF	TGTGCCACCGATGCTGCCGGGCTGAGAGAAAACACTGAAGCTTTCTTT
few	TRBD2	TRBV6-1	TRBJ2-1	CASRISGSSYNEQFF	TGTGCCAGCAGAATTAGCGGGAGCTCCTACAATGAGCAGTTCTTC
few	TRBD2	TRBV20-1	TRBJ2-3	CSARGQRDASTDTQYF	TGCAGTGCTAGAGGCCAGCGGGACGCAAGCACAGATACGCAGTATTTT
few	TRBD1	TRBV11-2	TRBJ2-7	CASSLEGQGAREQYF	TGTGCCAGCAGCTTAGAGGGACAGGGGGCGCGGGAGCAGTACTTC
.	.	TRBV24-1	TRBJ2-3	CATSDPGGHRTDTQYF	TGTGCCACCAGTGACCCCGGGGGACACCGCACAGATACGCAGTATTTT
.	TRBD1	TRBV7-8	TRBJ2-1	CASSLEGGAYNEQFF	TGTGCCAGCAGCTTAGAAGGGGGCGCCTACAATGAGCAGTTCTTC
.	TRBD1	TRBV5-1	TRBJ2-1	CASSLGGQDYNEQFF	TGCGCCAGCAGCTTGGGGGGACAGGATTACAATGAGCAGTTCTTC
few	TRBD2	TRBV20-1	TRBJ2-4	CSAPDGGGPKNIQYF	TGCAGTGCGCCCGACGGGGGGGGGCCCAAAAACATTCAGTACTTC
.	.	TRBV3-1	TRBJ2-2	CASSRGLLWATGELFF	TGTGCCAGCAGCCGGGGACTTCTTTGGGCCACCGGGGAGCTGTTTTTT
few	.	TRBV2	TRBJ1-3	CASSEQGGNTIYF	TGTGCCAGCAGTGAACAGGGTGGAAACACCATATATTTT
.	TRBD1	TRBV7-3	TRBJ2-3	CASSLGNQGADTQYF	TGTGCCAGCAGCTTAGGGAACCAGGGGGCAGATACGCAGTATTTT
.	TRBD2	TRBV5-6	TRBJ2-3	CASSPSRLAGTDTQYF	TGTGCCAGCAGCCCCTCAAGACTAGCGGGCACAGATACGCAGTATTTT
.	.	TRBV18	TRBJ2-2	CASSLTQLAVAGELFF	TGTGCCAGCTCACTGACCCAGCTAGCAGTCGCCGGGGAGCTGTTTTTT
few	TRBD1	TRBV2	TRBJ2-5	CASKGDSYQETQYF	TGTGCCAGCAAAGGGGACAGCTACCAAGAGACCCAGTACTTC
many	.	TRBV12-3/TRBV12-4	TRBJ1-1	CASSPPGRAEAFF	TGTGCCAGCAGCCCTCCCGGACGTGCTGAAGCTTTCTTT
.	.	TRBV2	TRBJ2-3	CASRPLTDTQYF	TGTGCCAGCCGACCCCTCACAGATACGCAGTATTTT
few	.	TRBV2	TRBJ2-1	CASRPTGAGSNEQFF	TGTGCCAGCAGACCGACAGGCGCCGGGAGTAATGAGCAGTTCTTC
.	.	TRBV12-3/TRBV12-4	TRBJ2-3	CASSKTFTDTQYF	TGTGCCAGCAGCAAGACATTTACAGATACGCAGTATTTT
few	.	TRBV29-1	TRBJ2-5	CSVKWTERQETQYF	TGCAGCGTTAAGTGGACAGAGAGGCAAGAGACCCAGTACTTC
.	TRBD1	TRBV27	TRBJ2-1	CASSADRGSYNEQFF	TGTGCCAGCAGTGCCGACAGGGGGTCCTACAATGAGCAGTTCTTC
few	.	TRBV5-6	TRBJ2-5	CASSFKGGVETQYF	TGTGCCAGCAGCTTCAAGGGAGGAGTGGAGACCCAGTACTTC
few	TRBD2	TRBV15	TRBJ2-2	CATSTGGSGRALIGELFF	TGTGCCACCAGCACAGGCGGGAGCGGGAGGGCCTTAATCGGGGAGCTGTTTTTT
few	.	TRBV5-1	TRBJ1-1	CASSPLTGGTEAFF	TGCGCCAGCAGCCCGCTTACGGGGGGCACTGAAGCTTTCTTT
many	.	TRBV10-3	TRBJ2-2	CAISEPGLMTGELFF	TGTGCCATCAGTGAGCCTGGACTGATGACCGGGGAGCTGTTTTTT
few	TRBD1	TRBV20-1	TRBJ1-1	CSAREPGTGPEAFF	TGCAGTGCTAGAGAGCCCGGGACAGGGCCTGAAGCTTTCTTT
few	.	TRBV5-5	TRBJ2-7	CASSLGLINYEQYF	TGTGCCAGCAGCTTGGGACTGATAAACTACGAGCAGTACTTC
many	TRBD1	TRBV5-1	TRBJ2-1	CASSSQGAGGRYNEQFF	TGCGCCAGCAGCTCCCAAGGTGCAGGGGGCCGATACAATGAGCAGTTCTTC
few	.	TRBV4-1	TRBJ1-6	CASSLSEGGNSPLHF	TGCGCCAGCAGCCTCTCGGAAGGGGGTAATTCACCCCTCCACTTT
.	TRBD1	TRBV25-1	TRBJ2-3	CASSDGQGLVDTQYF	TGTGCCAGCAGTGATGGACAGGGGCTCGTAGATACGCAGTATTTT
many	TRBD1	TRBV6-5	TRBJ1-5	CASSSGQGASQPQHF	TGTGCCAGCAGTTCCGGACAGGGGGCTTCTCAGCCCCAGCATTTT
many	TRBD2	TRBV7-8	TRBJ2-1	CASSLVLAGPGSYNEQFF	TGTGCCAGCAGCTTGGTTCTAGCGGGACCCGGCTCCTACAATGAGCAGTTCTTC
.	TRBD2	TRBV5-1	TRBJ2-1	CASSLGLVAGGEGNEQFF	TGCGCCAGCAGCTTGGGGCTGGTTGCGGGGGGCGAGGGCAATGAGCAGTTCTTC
few	.	TRBV5-1	TRBJ2-3	CASVQGPSTDTQYF	TGCGCCAGCGTACAGGGACCTAGCACAGATACGCAGTATTTT
.	TRBD2	TRBV10-3	TRBJ2-3	CAISGKEGLAGGRGITDTQYF	TGTGCCATCAGTGGTAAAGAGGGACTAGCGGGAGGAAGAGGAATCACAGATACGCAGTATTTT
.	TRBD1	TRBV5-1	TRBJ2-5	CASSTRQGLQETQYF	TGCGCCAGCAGCACGCGACAGGGCCTCCAAGAGACCCAGTACTTC
few	.	TRBV6-1	TRBJ1-2	CASSGGNDGYTF	TGTGCCAGCAGTGGAGGCAATGATGGCTACACCTTC
.	TRBD1	TRBV10-3	TRBJ2-5	CAISTGVQETQYF	TGTGCCATCAGCACAGGGGTCCAAGAGACCCAGTACTTC
.	TRBD2	TRBV5-1	TRBJ2-1	CASSYGLAGGTSSYNEQFF	TGCGCCAGCAGCTACGGACTAGCGGGGGGAACTAGCTCCTACAATGAGCAGTTCTTC
few	.	TRBV5-1	TRBJ2-5	CASSLALTQETQYF	TGCGCCAGCAGCTTAGCTCTGACCCAAGAGACCCAGTACTTC
.	TRBD1	TRBV5-1	TRBJ2-5	CASSPFRQGQETQYF	TGCGCCAGCAGCCCCTTTCGACAGGGCCAAGAGACCCAGTACTTC
.	TRBD2	TRBV6-5	TRBJ2-2	CASSVLAGGVPGELFF	TGTGCCAGCAGTGTACTAGCGGGAGGGGTTCCCGGGGAGCTGTTTTTT
many	.	TRBV29-1	TRBJ1-5	CSVVLGGSNQPQHF	TGCAGCGTTGTCCTGGGAGGTAGCAATCAGCCCCAGCATTTT
.	TRBD1	TRBV4-2	TRBJ1-1	CASSQAQGAPAGTEAFF	TGTGCCAGCAGCCAAGCACAGGGGGCCCCGGCGGGCACTGAAGCTTTCTTT
.	.	TRBV5-6	TRBJ2-5	CASSLAEAETQYF	TGTGCCAGCAGCTTGGCGGAGGCCGAGACCCAGTACTTC
few	.	TRBV11-2	TRBJ1-2	CASSLGTAPNYGYTF	TGTGCCAGCAGCTTAGGGACAGCCCCAAACTATGGCTACACCTTC
few	.	TRBV7-8	TRBJ2-1	CASSLVLSAGGNEQFF	TGTGCCAGCAGCTTAGTATTATCGGCTGGGGGGAATGAGCAGTTCTTC
few	.	TRBV20-1	TRBJ1-5	CSARAGGNQPQHF	TGCAGTGCTAGAGCAGGGGGCAATCAGCCCCAGCATTTT
.	.	TRBV4-1	TRBJ2-3	CASSQVGADTQYF	TGCGCCAGCAGCCAAGTGGGGGCAGATACGCAGTATTTT
.	.	TRBV7-9	TRBJ2-7	CASSSRALSYEQYF	TGTGCCAGCAGCTCGCGGGCTCTCTCCTACGAGCAGTACTTC
.	.	TRBV20-1	TRBJ2-7	CSARDRKGGWYERTYEQYF	TGCAGTGCTAGAGATAGGAAGGGCGGGTGGTACGAGCGTACCTACGAGCAGTACTTC
few	.	TRBV12-3/TRBV12-4	TRBJ2-5	CASSLRGLGQETQYF	TGTGCCAGCAGTTTAAGGGGCCTTGGTCAAGAGACCCAGTACTTC
.	.	TRBV19	TRBJ2-4	CASSPTSQIAKNIQYF	TGTGCCAGTAGTCCAACCTCACAGATAGCCAAAAACATTCAGTACTTC
.	TRBD1	TRBV20-1	TRBJ1-5	CSAKTGVNQPQHF	TGCAGTGCTAAGACAGGGGTTAATCAGCCCCAGCATTTT
.	TRBD1	TRBV20-1	TRBJ2-3	CSARESGTGRDTQYF	TGCAGTGCTAGAGAGTCCGGGACAGGGCGTGATACGCAGTATTTT
many	.	TRBV12-3/TRBV12-4	TRBJ1-2	CASSQTGNYGYTF	TGTGCCAGCAGTCAGACGGGCAACTATGGCTACACCTTC
.	TRBD1	TRBV5-6	TRBJ2-1	CASSTTGGVANEQFF	TGTGCCAGCAGCACGACAGGGGGCGTTGCTAATGAGCAGTTCTTC
.	.	TRBV5-1	TRBJ2-7	CASSLGGSAIYEQYF	TGCGCCAGCAGCTTGGGAGGGAGTGCGATCTACGAGCAGTACTTC
few	.	TRBV15	TRBJ2-1	CATSRETLYNEQFF	TGTGCCACCAGCAGAGAGACTCTATACAATGAGCAGTTCTTC